The 14 T cell receptor beta chains presented below share a single source sample, sequenced in a study of blood T cells in healthy people across ages. It was with a sample-barcoded 5' primer and a J-beta primer mix that a second PCR of about 6 to 12 cycles was run. MiXCR, run by TCRdb on the 5' RACE reads, gives a single entry per CDR3 protein. The sample consists of around 650,000 distinct CDR3 sequences, around 43% of them appearing once. The sample was blood. Receptors originate from an elderly man in good health.

The chain is built from TRBV7-3 and TRBJ2-1, with 13 bases aligning to TRBD2. With V trimmed by 4 bases and J by 4 bases, 10 bases remained unmatched. The length of the CDR3 is 18 residues. Germline loops: CDR1 SGHTA, CDR2 FQGTGA. This chain's CDR3 is CASSSGTSGAPSYNEQFF. Here the CDR3 DNA reads TGTGCCAGCAGCTCCGGGACTAGCGGGGCACCCTCTTACAATGAGCAGTTCTTC.

This clonotype was recorded many times. CDR3 DNA sequence: TGTGCCAGCAGTGAGCAGGGGGCGAACACAGATACGCAGTATTTT. Translating it yields CASSEQGANTDTQYF. This chain links TRBV6-4 with TRBJ2-3, with 8 bases that match TRBD1. Germline CDR1 and CDR2: MRHNA and SNTAGT. V shed 3 bases, J shed 2 bases, and the junction held 4 bases outside the gene matches. The CDR3 is 15 residues long.

In its sample, this clonotype was seen a few times. V is TRBV7-2 and J is TRBJ2-1; tentatively, D is TRBD1 (5 bases). Trimming removed 0 bases at V and 7 bases at J, with 7 bases between. The CDR3 spans 13 residues. The germline V gene encodes CDR1 SGHTA and CDR2 FQGNSA. CDR3 protein: CASSLAKGNEQFF. CDR3 bases: TGTGCCAGCAGCTTAGCGAAGGGGAATGAGCAGTTCTTC. The whole variable domain, remainder taken from reference TRBV7-2 and TRBJ2-1, is GAGVSQSPSNKVTEKGKDVELRCDPISGHTALYWYRQSLGQGLEFLIYFQGNSAPDKSGLPSDRFSAERTGGSVSTLTIQRTQQEDSAVYLCASSLAKGNEQFFGPGTRLTVL.

The gene calls are TRBV30 and TRBJ2-5; 7 bases are shared with TRBD2. Per germline, CDR1 GTSNPN and CDR2 SVGIG (reference sequence). V lost 0 bases, J lost 5 bases, and 6 bases stayed unmatched. The CDR3 runs 14 residues. CDR3 sequence reads: CAWSVGGGGETQYF. The CDR3 DNA sequence: TGTGCCTGGAGTGTAGGCGGGGGAGGGGAGACCCAGTACTTC.

The chain recombines TRBV6-5 with TRBJ1-4; TRBD1 might be the D (5 bases). The CDR3 length is 15 residues. The germline CDR1 and CDR2 sequences are MNHEY and SVGAGI. Between the trimmed V and J ends, which lost 0 bases and 6 bases, there was a span of 11 bases. In nucleotides, the CDR3 is TGTGCCAGCAGTTACTCGGCGACAGTCCATGAAAAACTGTTTTTT. Translated: CASSYSATVHEKLFF.

Concerning this clonotype itself: This may be a read error: a much more frequent sequence differs by one nucleotide. J is TRBJ2-1 and V is TRBV11-2; D is ambiguous. The ends were cut back, 6 bases at V and 9 bases at J, with 15 bases in the middle. From germline, CDR1 is SGHAT and CDR2 FQNNGV. The CDR3 sequence is 13 residues long. CDR3: CASSSQASSEQFF. CDR3 coding DNA: TGTGCCAGCAGTAGTCAAGCGTCCAGTGAGCAGTTCTTC.

This clonotype has a handful of counts. V gene TRBV28 combines with J gene TRBJ2-4; TRBD2 aligns across 11 bases. The J call is doubtful: the DNA matches TRBJ2-7 better. The germline V gene has CDR1 MDHEN and CDR2 SYDVKM. CDR3 length: 16 residues. The CDR3 reads CASSGRLAGGGYEQYF. Written as DNA, the CDR3 is TGTGCCAGCAGCGGGAGGCTAGCGGGGGGTGGGTACGAGCAGTACTTC.

As to this clonotype: A much larger clone is a single base away; this may be a read error. The V gene is TRBV14, the J gene TRBJ2-3; a weak D match, TRBD2 (6 bases). The CDR3 extends over 15 amino acids. The germline V gene has CDR1 SGHDN and CDR2 FVKESK. The germline V and J ends were trimmed by 8 bases and 1 base, with 16 bases remaining between them. This CDR3 reads CASGLLGGGTDTQYF. DNA of the CDR3: TGTGCCAGCGGCCTCCTGGGGGGAGGCACAGATACGCAGTATTTT.

V gene TRBV12-3 or TRBV12-4 combines with J gene TRBJ2-5; 9 bases align to TRBD2. The CDR3 runs to 15 residues. Unmatched junction bases numbered 13, after V lost 6 bases and J lost 8 bases. The CDR3 region is CASSSRAGGGSTQYF. CDR3 nucleotide sequence: TGTGCCAGCAGCTCAAGAGCGGGGGGCGGTTCTACCCAGTACTTC.

This clonotype came up many times. The chain employs TRBV28 and TRBJ1-2; unclear D gene. V shed 4 bases and J shed 4 bases, with 13 bases lying between them. Germline CDR1 is MDHEN and CDR2 is SYDVKM. This CDR3 region has 14 residues. The DNA of the CDR3 is TGTGCCAGCAGTTCCCCAGCGGAGGTCTATGGCTACACCTTC. Encoded protein: CASSSPAEVYGYTF.

The chain recombines TRBV6-2 or TRBV6-3 with TRBJ2-7, with a tentative D call TRBD2 (6 bases). The CDR3 is 15 residues long. V lost 5 bases to trimming and J lost 2 bases, with 16 bases between them. CDR1 and CDR2 (germline): MNHEY, SVGEGT. CDR3 nucleotide sequence: TGTGCCAGCAGTCCCGCTGGCGGGGCGGCCTACGAGCAGTACTTC. Translated: CASSPAGGAAYEQYF.

V is TRBV2 and J is TRBJ2-7; D possibly corresponds to TRBD1 (6 bases). Germline V gene lookup returns CDR1 SNHLY and CDR2 FYNNEI. V was cut by 6 bases and J by 7 bases, with 19 bases left in between. The CDR3 totals 14 residues. For the CDR3, the DNA is TGTGCCAGCAGAACAGGGAGCTCCTACAATGAGCAGTACTTC. This gives the protein CASRTGSSYNEQYF.

The V and J genes are TRBV4-1 and TRBJ2-5; D uncertain. Per the germline V gene, CDR1 is MGHRA and CDR2 is YSYEKL. Trimming removed 1 base at V and 1 base at J, with 13 bases between. This CDR3 has 16 amino acids. This CDR3 reads CASSQVDVGFQETQYF. CDR3 DNA sequence: TGCGCCAGCAGCCAAGTCGACGTGGGTTTCCAAGAGACCCAGTACTTC.

V gene TRBV7-9 combines with J gene TRBJ2-1, with 9 positions matching TRBD2. This CDR3 is 19 amino acids long. Germline values: CDR1 SEHNR, CDR2 FQNEAQ (reference sequence). J gave up 7 bases and V 5 bases, and 21 bases lay outside the gene matches. CDR3 in amino acids: CASSHPSVLAGSAGNEQFF. The CDR3 coding sequence is TGTGCCAGCAGCCACCCGTCGGTTCTAGCGGGATCAGCAGGGAATGAGCAGTTCTTC.